This note documents a single T cell receptor beta chain sequence. The time point is: week 3, after first cycle of checkpoint inhibitor. The sample is drawn from a study of blood T cell dynamics during melanoma immunotherapy. Background on the study: First-line therapy was either pembrolizumab or nivolumab with ipilimumab for metastatic melanoma.

Here immunoSEQ multiplex PCR was the method, and the copy in TCRdb shows in-frame clones only, minus some. The data show about 10,000 clones, roughly nine tenths seen once. Looked up from germline, CDR1 is ENHRY and CDR2 is SYGVKD. This CDR3 has 16 residues. V dropped 6 bases and J dropped 6; count of bases not matched to a gene: 13. Sequenced here: blood, sampled from a patient treated with checkpoint blockade. The J gene is TRBJ2-4, the V gene TRBV10-3; 8 bases map to TRBD1. The sequence was collected from a human donor with melanoma. In nucleotides, the CDR3 is TGTGCCATCAGGCCGGAGGCAGGGGGCGGCCGAAACATTCAGTACTTC. Protein product: CAIRPEAGGGRNIQYF.